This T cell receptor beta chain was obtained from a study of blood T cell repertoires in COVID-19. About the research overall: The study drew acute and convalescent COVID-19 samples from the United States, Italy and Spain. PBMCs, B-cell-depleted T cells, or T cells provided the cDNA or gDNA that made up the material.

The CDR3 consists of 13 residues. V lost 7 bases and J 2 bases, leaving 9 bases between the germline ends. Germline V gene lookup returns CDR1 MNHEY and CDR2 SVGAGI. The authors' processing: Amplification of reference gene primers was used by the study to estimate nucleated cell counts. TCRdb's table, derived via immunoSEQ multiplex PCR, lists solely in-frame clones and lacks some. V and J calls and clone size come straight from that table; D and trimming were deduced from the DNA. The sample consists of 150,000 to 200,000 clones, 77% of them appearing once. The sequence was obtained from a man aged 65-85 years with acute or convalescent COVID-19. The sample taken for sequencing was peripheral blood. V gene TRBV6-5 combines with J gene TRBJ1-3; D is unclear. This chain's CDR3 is CASKGATGNTIYF. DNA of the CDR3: TGTGCCAGCAAGGGAGCCACTGGAAACACCATATATTTT.